Presented here are 9 T cell receptor beta chains from one specimen sequenced in a study of T cells in Graves' hyperthyroidism and ophthalmopathy. Regions amplified from RNA transcripts were the TCR beta CDR3 regions. The HTBI primer set drove a first-round RT-PCR of the TCR CDR3. TCRdb analysed the multiplex PCR reads with MiXCR anew, one entry per CDR3 protein. The table lists 600,000 to 750,000 distinct CDR3 sequences, roughly 17% of them singletons, with roughly 16% in the top ten. Sequencing was done on a sample of blood. These receptors were collected from a man between 50 and 59 years old with Graves' hyperthyroidism.

This clonotype was seen once. The chain employs TRBV20-1 and TRBJ2-7; perhaps TRBD2 as D (5 bases). V was pared by 7 bases and J by 4 bases, with 23 bases between. Germline lookup yields CDR1 DFQATT and CDR2 SNEGSKA (reference sequence). The CDR3 is made up of 15 amino acids. The CDR3, as DNA: TGCAGTGGCTATTCGGGGATGTCAGAAAATTACGAGCAGTACTTC. Its protein is CSGYSGMSENYEQYF.

In regard to this clonotype: A much larger clone differs by one base, so this may be a read error. The V gene is TRBV6-2 or TRBV6-3, the J gene TRBJ2-6; TRBD2 matches 11 bases. The CDR3 has 18 amino acids. V shed 2 bases, J shed 2 bases, and the junction held 5 bases outside the gene matches. Per germline, CDR1 MNHEY and CDR2 SVGEGT. In DNA form, the CDR3 reads TGTGCCAGCAGTTACCCAACTAGCGGGGGCACTGGGGCCAACGTCCTGACTTTC. It yields the protein CASSYPTSGGTGANVLTF.

Note on this clonotype: A clone one base away is much larger, so this may be a read error. V and J are TRBV25-1 and TRBJ2-3, with TRBD2 identical over 7 bases. Trimming cost V 3 bases and J 1 base; bases outside gene matches: 1. Germline assignment: CDR1 MGHDK and CDR2 SYGVNS. The length of the CDR3 is 14 residues. The CDR3 nucleotides are TGTGCCAGCAGTGATCGGGAGGGCACAGATACGCAGTATTTT. This translates into CASSDREGTDTQYF.

This clonotype was seen repeatedly, ten times or more. The chain links TRBV24-1 to TRBJ1-2; no definite D call. V was cut by 3 bases and J by 5 bases, with 6 bases left in between. Germline V gene lookup returns CDR1 KGHDR and CDR2 SFDVKD. This CDR3 is built from 12 residues. CDR3 sequence reads: CATSDAGYGYTF. The CDR3 DNA follows: TGTGCCACCAGTGATGCCGGGTATGGCTACACCTTC.

The chain carries TRBV10-2 and TRBJ1-2; 12 bases fit TRBD1. The CDR3 extends over 16 amino acids. Trimming at V came to 8 bases and at J to 5 bases, leaving 12 bases not matched to a gene. Germline assignment: CDR1 WSHSY and CDR2 SAAADI. The CDR3 spells CASLAGQGALAYGYTF. Written as DNA, the CDR3 is TGCGCCAGCCTGGCGGGACAGGGGGCTCTGGCGTATGGCTACACCTTC.

The rearrangement uses TRBV18 and TRBJ2-1; D unclear. The CDR3 extends over 17 amino acids. CDR1 and CDR2 (germline): KGHSH, LQKENI. V was pared by 1 base and J by 2 bases, with 15 bases between. The CDR3 DNA reads TGTGCCAGCTCACCACTTATAGACACCTCTCCCTACAATGAGCAGTTCTTC. It encodes CASSPLIDTSPYNEQFF.

The genes are TRBV18 and TRBJ1-5; 7 nucleotides agree with TRBD1. This CDR3 spans 17 amino acids. J lost 0 bases, V lost 6 bases, and 11 bases had no gene match. Germline values: CDR1 KGHSH, CDR2 LQKENI. The CDR3 here is CASSGLAEGASNQPQHF. CDR3 bases: TGTGCCAGCTCGGGGTTAGCGGAGGGGGCTAGCAATCAGCCCCAGCATTTT.

Ten or more counts support this clonotype. The chain joins TRBV5-1 to TRBJ1-1, with D unclear. V was cut by 5 bases and J by 5 bases, with 16 bases left in between. Germline V gene lookup returns CDR1 SGHRS and CDR2 YFSETQ. This CDR3 is built from 14 residues. CDR3: CASRSDGLGTEAFF. The CDR3 bases are TGCGCCAGCAGATCCGACGGGTTGGGGACTGAAGCTTTCTTT.

The gene calls are TRBV7-2 and TRBJ1-5, with a tentative D call TRBD1 (5 bases). The CDR3 length is 15 residues. Deletions cut 2 bases from V and 7 bases from J, with 15 bases between. Looked up from germline, CDR1 is SGHTA and CDR2 is FQGNSA. CDR3 protein: CASSLSLGVRQPQHF. The CDR3, as DNA: TGTGCCAGCAGCTTATCCCTGGGGGTTCGGCAGCCCCAGCATTTT.